What follows is one T cell receptor beta chain and its context. The antigen is unknown. The sample belongs to a study of T-cell memory formation after mild COVID-19. Study at large: TCR clusters showed largely donor specificity.

5'RACE with constant-segment primers built TCRalpha and TCRbeta cDNA libraries with UMIs. TCRdb re-derived calls from the 5' RACE reads in MiXCR, one entry per CDR3 protein. The table shows a few hundred thousand distinct CDR3 sequences, with around a fifth occurring only once. Study-wide findings and caveats: Cross-reactive memory apparently joined, as some responding clones appeared in pre-infection memory. Clonal second-wave expansions that peaked on day 37 had unconfirmed SARS-CoV-2 specificity.

The source material was PBMCs or a T cell subset sorted from them (not recorded which). The sequence came from an adult woman who had mild COVID-19 (a few samples of this study predate the infection). Cell type and time point are not known.

The CDR3 region has the DNA TGCAGTGCTCTTGACAGGGGGTCCTACAATGAGCAGTTCTTC. This gives the protein CSALDRGSYNEQFF. The chain carries TRBV20-1 and TRBJ2-1, with 9 bases aligning to TRBD1. The CDR3 covers 14 residues. V lost 5 bases, J lost 1 base, and 3 bases stayed unmatched. Per the germline V gene, CDR1 is DFQATT and CDR2 is SNEGSKA (reference sequence).